The clone carrying this TCR beta chain occurred a few times. Its antigen is unknown. Sample time point: persistent/refractory GD, antithyroid drugs over 5 years with positive TRAb. Isolated PBMC RNA provided the starting material for the TCR library. Construction of the TCR beta libraries employed iRepertoire HTBI primers in conjunction with Arm-PCR of CDR3 regions. Each CDR3 protein is one row after TCRdb ran MiXCR on the multiplex PCR reads. The sample holds hundreds of thousands of distinct CDR3 sequences, about 22% seen once. This sample stems from a study of regulatory T cells in long-lasting Graves disease. Overall study context: Persistence in Graves' disease denoted antithyroid drug use beyond 5 years alongside positive TSH receptor antibodies.

Germline V gene sequence: CDR1 SGHAT, CDR2 FQNNGV. CDR3 size: 14 residues. V gave up 5 bases and J gave up 1 base, with 12 bases separating them. The study, taken as a whole, reports: A greater number of public clonotypes (more than 2,500) was shared by persistent patients than by new patients (roughly 880).

This chain connects TRBV11-2 to TRBJ2-7; perhaps D is TRBD1 or TRBD2 (5 bases each). Sequenced material: peripheral blood mononuclear cells (PBMCs), taken when the disease was refractory, from a patient treated with antithyroid drugs. The sequence came from a female donor with Graves disease. This CDR3 is CASSPGTYSYEQYF. The CDR3 DNA is TGTGCCAGCAGCCCGGGGACGTATTCCTACGAGCAGTACTTC.